This TCR beta chain was documented in a study of identical twins. Each donor was a healthy Caucasian. TCRdb passed the 5' RACE reads through MiXCR, listing each CDR3 protein once. This table holds more than 650,000 distinct CDR3 sequences, 5.5% to 6.5% found once. This clonotype appeared many times. The CDR3 sequence is 19 residues long. Trimming left V 5 bases short and J 0 bases short, with 21 bases between. V is TRBV5-7 and J is TRBJ2-6; D is possibly TRBD1 (6 bases). TRBV5-7 falls under the ORF class, with uncertain function. The sample comprised naive T cells sorted from blood. This receptor was identified in a man between 18 and 35 years old in good health. CDR3 nucleotides: TGTGCCAGCAGTCTGAACACGGACAGTCTAAACTCTGGGGCCAACGTCCTGACTTTC. It is translated as CASSLNTDSLNSGANVLTF.